This is a list of T cell receptor beta chains from one sample in a study of T cell responses to AZD1222 COVID-19 vaccine. Measured with immunoSEQ multiplex PCR; TCRdb has only the in-frame clones, and not every one. The profile shows around 130,000 clones, around 88% of them singletons. The sample here was peripheral blood, taken on day 0 of AZD1222 vaccination. The receptor set was obtained from an adult in good health. Each CDR3 is given with its conserved first and last residue. Each record gives: CDR3 DNA, CDR3 protein, D gene, J gene, V gene, clone size. A D gene is named only where the DNA matches it firmly. Only part of the rows carry a size: once, few, many, or a class if the clone is expanded.

TGTGCCAGTACATGGCAGGGTGATTCACCCCTCCACTTT CASTWQGDSPLHF NA TRBJ1-6 TRBV19 once
TGTGCCACCAGCATAGATCCGGGGATCCAAGAGACCCAGTACTTC CATSIDPGIQETQYF NA TRBJ2-5 TRBV15 NA
TGTGCTAGTGGTTTGGTCGGGACAGGGAAAGCTTTCTTT CASGLVGTGKAFF TRBD1 TRBJ1-1 TRBV12-5 NA
TGCGCCAGCAGCTTGCTCACCGGGACAGGGGATGATTCACCCCTCCACTTT CASSLLTGTGDDSPLHF TRBD1 TRBJ1-6 TRBV5-1 once
TGTGCCAGCAGTCCCGGACTCACAGATACGCAGTATTTT CASSPGLTDTQYF NA TRBJ2-3 TRBV27 NA
TGCAGCGCCGCCACACAAGCTAGCGGTCCAAACACCGGGGAGCTGTTTTTT CSAATQASGPNTGELFF TRBD2 TRBJ2-2 TRBV29-1 NA
TGTGCCATCGCCGACCAATTTTACTATGGCTACACCTTC CAIADQFYYGYTF NA TRBJ1-2 TRBV10-3 NA
TGTGCCAGCAGGAAACAGGGTTGGGCTAGCAATCAGCCCCAGCATTTT CASRKQGWASNQPQHF NA TRBJ1-5 TRBV28 NA
TGTGCCAGTAGTTTGGCCGGGACAGGATCCTACGAGCAGTACTTC CASSLAGTGSYEQYF TRBD1 TRBJ2-7 TRBV19 few
TGTGCCAGCAGCTGGGGGGACTATGGCTACACCTTC CASSWGDYGYTF NA TRBJ1-2 TRBV7-9 NA
TGTGCCAGCAGCCGTAGACCTATGCAGGGGAGAATCAATCAGCCCCAGCATTTT CASSRRPMQGRINQPQHF NA TRBJ1-5 TRBV3-1/TRBV3-2 NA
TGTGCCAGCAGCGCTCCACCCTACAATGAGCAGTTCTTC CASSAPPYNEQFF NA TRBJ2-1 TRBV9 NA
TGTGCCAGCTCTCAGGAGGGTTACTATGGCTACACCTTC CASSQEGYYGYTF NA TRBJ1-2 TRBV7-9 NA
TGTGCCTGGATTCGGGCTCAGGTGTATGGCTACACCTTC CAWIRAQVYGYTF NA TRBJ1-2 TRBV30 NA
TGTGCCAGCAGCCTAAGAGGGGGGAACACTGAAGCTTTCTTT CASSLRGGNTEAFF NA TRBJ1-1 TRBV27 few
TGCGCCAGCAGCTCACTAGCGGGAGTAACAGATACGCAGTATTTT CASSSLAGVTDTQYF TRBD2 TRBJ2-3 TRBV5-1 NA
TGCGCCAGCAGCCAGATGGGCGGGGGGCACCAGCCCCAGCATTTT CASSQMGGGHQPQHF NA TRBJ1-5 TRBV4-3 NA
TGTGCCAGCAGCTCAACCCAGGGAAGTTGGCAGTACTTC CASSSTQGSWQYF NA TRBJ2-7 TRBV28 NA
TGTGCCACCAGCAGTTGGGGCGGGGGCAGGACCTACAATGAGCAGTTCTTC CATSSWGGGRTYNEQFF NA TRBJ2-1 TRBV15 NA
TGTGCCAGCAGCGCCGGGACAGCCCTCAATCAGCCCCAGCATTTT CASSAGTALNQPQHF TRBD1 TRBJ1-5 TRBV9 NA